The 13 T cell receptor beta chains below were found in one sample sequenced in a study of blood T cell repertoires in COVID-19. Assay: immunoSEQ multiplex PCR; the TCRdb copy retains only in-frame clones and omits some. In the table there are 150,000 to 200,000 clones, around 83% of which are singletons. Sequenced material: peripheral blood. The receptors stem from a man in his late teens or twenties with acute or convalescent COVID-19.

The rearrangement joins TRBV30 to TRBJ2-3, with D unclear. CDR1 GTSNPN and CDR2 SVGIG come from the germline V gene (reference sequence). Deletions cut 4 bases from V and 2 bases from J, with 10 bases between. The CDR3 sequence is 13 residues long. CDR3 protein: CAWTASYTDTQYF. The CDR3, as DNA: TGTGCCTGGACCGCCTCCTACACAGATACGCAGTATTTT.

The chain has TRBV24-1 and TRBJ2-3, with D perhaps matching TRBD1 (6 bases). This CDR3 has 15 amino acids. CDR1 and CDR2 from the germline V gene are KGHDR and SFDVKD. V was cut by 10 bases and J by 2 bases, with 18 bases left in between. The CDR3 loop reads CATSDRDTITDTQYF. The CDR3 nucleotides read TGTGCCACTAGCGACCGGGACACCATCACAGATACGCAGTATTTT.

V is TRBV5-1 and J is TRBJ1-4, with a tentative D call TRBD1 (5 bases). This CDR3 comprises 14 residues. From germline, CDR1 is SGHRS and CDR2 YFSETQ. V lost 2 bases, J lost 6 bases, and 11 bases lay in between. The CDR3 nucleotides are TGCGCCAGCAGCTTCGTCGGGGGAGATGAAAAACTGTTTTTT. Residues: CASSFVGGDEKLFF. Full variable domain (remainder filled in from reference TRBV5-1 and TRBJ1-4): KAGVTQTPRYLIKTRGQQVTLSCSPISGHRSVSWYQQTPGQGLQFLFEYFSETQRNKGNFPGRFSGRQFSNSRSEMNVSTLELGDSALYLCASSFVGGDEKLFFGSGTQLSVL.

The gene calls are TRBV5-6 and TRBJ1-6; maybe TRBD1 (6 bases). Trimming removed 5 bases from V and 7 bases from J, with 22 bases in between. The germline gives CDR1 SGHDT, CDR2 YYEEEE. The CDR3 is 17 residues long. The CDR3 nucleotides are TGTGCCAGCAGGACGGGATGGGGGCAGGGATCAAATTCACCCCTCCACTTT. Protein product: CASRTGWGQGSNSPLHF.

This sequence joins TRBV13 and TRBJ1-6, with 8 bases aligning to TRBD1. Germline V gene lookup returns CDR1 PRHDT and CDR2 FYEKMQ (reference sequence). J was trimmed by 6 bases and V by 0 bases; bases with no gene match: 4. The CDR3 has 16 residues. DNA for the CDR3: TGTGCCAGCAGCTTAGGGCGACAGGGGCGTAATTCACCCCTCCACTTT. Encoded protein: CASSLGRQGRNSPLHF.

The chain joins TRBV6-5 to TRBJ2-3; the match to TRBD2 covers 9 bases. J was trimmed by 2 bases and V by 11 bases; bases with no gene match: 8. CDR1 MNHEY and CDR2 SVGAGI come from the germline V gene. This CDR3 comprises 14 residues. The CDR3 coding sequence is TGTGCCCACAAGACTAGCGGTACCACAGATACGCAGTATTTT. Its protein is CAHKTSGTTDTQYF.

The DNA for the CDR3 is TGCAGCTCGGAGCGGGAGACGAGCACAGATACGCAGTATTTT. Its protein is CSSERETSTDTQYF. This chain connects TRBV29-1 to TRBJ2-3; 8 positions match TRBD2. Germline V gene sequence: CDR1 SQVTM, CDR2 ANQGSEA. With 8 bases clipped from V and 0 bases from J, the junction kept 7 bases outside the gene matches. This CDR3 has 14 amino acids.

The CDR3, as DNA: TGTGCCTGGAGTGTAGGGGACTTGAGGCCCCAGCATTTT. This translates into CAWSVGDLRPQHF. The rearrangement joins TRBV30 to TRBJ1-5; possible D gene TRBD1, 5 bases. Trimming took off 0 bases at V and 9 bases at J, with 12 bases between the two ends. The CDR3 contains 13 residues. CDR1 is GTSNPN and CDR2 is SVGIG in the germline V gene (reference sequence).

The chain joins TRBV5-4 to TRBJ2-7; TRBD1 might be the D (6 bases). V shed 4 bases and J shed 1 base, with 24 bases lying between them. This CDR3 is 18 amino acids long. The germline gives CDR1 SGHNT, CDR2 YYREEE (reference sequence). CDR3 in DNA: TGTGCCAGCAGCGTCACAACCCTAACAGGGTTCTTGTCCTACGAGCAGTACTTC. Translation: CASSVTTLTGFLSYEQYF.

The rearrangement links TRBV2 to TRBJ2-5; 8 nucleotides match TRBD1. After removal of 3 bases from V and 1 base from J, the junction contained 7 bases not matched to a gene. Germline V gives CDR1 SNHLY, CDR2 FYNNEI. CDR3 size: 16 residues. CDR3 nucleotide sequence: TGTGCCAGCAGTGATTTTGACAGGGGCGTCCAAGAGACCCAGTACTTC. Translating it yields CASSDFDRGVQETQYF.

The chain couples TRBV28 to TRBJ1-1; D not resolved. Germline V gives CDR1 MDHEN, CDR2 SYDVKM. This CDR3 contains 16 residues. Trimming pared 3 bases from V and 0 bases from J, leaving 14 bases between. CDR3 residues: CASSFLAALLNTEAFF. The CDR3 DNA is TGTGCCAGCAGTTTTTTGGCGGCTCTCCTGAACACTGAAGCTTTCTTT.

The DNA for the CDR3 is TGTGCCAGCAGTTTAGCAGGGAGCAATCAGCCCCAGCATTTT. Encoded protein: CASSLAGSNQPQHF. The rearrangement uses TRBV28 and TRBJ1-5; maybe TRBD1 (5 bases). The CDR3 consists of 14 residues. Germline assignment: CDR1 MDHEN and CDR2 SYDVKM. The germline V and J ends were trimmed by 2 bases and 1 base, with 6 bases remaining between them.

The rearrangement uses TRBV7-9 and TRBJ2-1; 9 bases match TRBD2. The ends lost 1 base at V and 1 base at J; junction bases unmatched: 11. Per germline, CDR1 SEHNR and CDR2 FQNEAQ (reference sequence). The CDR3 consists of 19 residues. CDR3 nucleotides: TGTGCCAGCAGCTTAGAGGTTAGCGGGGGCCCCGGGTCCTACAATGAGCAGTTCTTC. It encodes CASSLEVSGGPGSYNEQFF. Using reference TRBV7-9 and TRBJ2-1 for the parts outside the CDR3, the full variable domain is DTGVSQNPRHKITKRGQNVTFRCDPISEHNRLYWYRQTLGQGPEFLTYFQNEAQLEKSRLLSDRFSAERPKGSFSTLEIQRTEQGDSAMYLCASSLEVSGGPGSYNEQFFGPGTRLTVL.